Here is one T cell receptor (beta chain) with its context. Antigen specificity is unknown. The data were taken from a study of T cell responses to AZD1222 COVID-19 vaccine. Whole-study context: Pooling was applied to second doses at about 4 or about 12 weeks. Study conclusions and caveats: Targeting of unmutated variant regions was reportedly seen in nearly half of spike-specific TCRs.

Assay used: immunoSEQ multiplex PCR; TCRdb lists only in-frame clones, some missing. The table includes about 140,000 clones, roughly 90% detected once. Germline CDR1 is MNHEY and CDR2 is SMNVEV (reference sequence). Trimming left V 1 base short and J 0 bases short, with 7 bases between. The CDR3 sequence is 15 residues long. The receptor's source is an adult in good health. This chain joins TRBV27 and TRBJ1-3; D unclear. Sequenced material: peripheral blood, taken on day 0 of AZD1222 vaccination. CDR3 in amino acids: CASSLYGSSGNTIYF. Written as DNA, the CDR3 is TGTGCCAGCAGTTTATATGGCAGCTCTGGAAACACCATATATTTT.